One sample yielded the 25 T cell receptor beta chains listed below, sequenced in a study of T cells in Graves' hyperthyroidism and ophthalmopathy. Researchers amplified the TCR beta CDR3 regions from RNA transcripts. HTBI primers were employed in a first-round RT-PCR of the TCR CDR3. TCRdb called the multiplex PCR reads again in MiXCR, with one record for every CDR3 protein. The sample includes about 370,000 distinct CDR3 sequences, approximately 16% of them seen just once. The sequencing input was blood. These receptors were taken from a woman aged 55-75 years with Graves' ophthalmopathy.

V gene TRBV24-1 combines with J gene TRBJ2-5; D may correspond to TRBD1 or TRBD2 (6 bases each). Germline CDR1 and CDR2: KGHDR and SFDVKD. This CDR3 is built from 14 residues. V was clipped by 5 bases and J by 4 bases, with 13 bases between them. The CDR3 region has the DNA TGTGCCACCAGTGTTGGGGGGCACGGAGAGACCCAGTACTTC. It codes for CATSVGGHGETQYF.

On this clonotype itself: This may be a read error: a much more frequent sequence differs by one nucleotide. This chain joins TRBV2 and TRBJ1-4, with D hard to call. The CDR3 has 12 amino acids. CDR1 and CDR2 from the germline V gene are SNHLY and FYNNEI. The CDR3: CTSSDAGTKLFF. The CDR3 nucleotides are TGTACCAGCAGTGATGCGGGCACAAAACTGTTTTTT. The full variable domain, with the rest looked up from reference TRBV2 and TRBJ1-4, is EPEVTQTPSHQVTQMGQEVILRCVPISNHLYFYWYRQILGQKVEFLVSFYNNEISEKSEIFDDQFSVERPDGSNFTLKIRSTKLEDSAMYFCTSSDAGTKLFFGSGTQLSVL.

The chain carries TRBV20-1 and TRBJ1-3, with 9 nucleotides matching TRBD1. This CDR3 has 16 residues. J lost 0 bases, V lost 3 bases, and 6 bases had no gene match. The germline V gene has CDR1 DFQATT and CDR2 SNEGSKA (reference sequence). In DNA form, the CDR3 reads TGCAGTGCTAGCCGGGACAGGGTGGTCTCTGGAAACACCATATATTTT. Amino acid sequence: CSASRDRVVSGNTIYF.

This clonotype came up a few times. The rearrangement links TRBV6-1 to TRBJ1-4, with 9 bases aligning to TRBD1. There are 14 residues in the CDR3. The trim removed 5 bases at V and 4 bases at J, leaving 2 bases unmatched. Germline V gene sequence: CDR1 MNHNS, CDR2 SASEGT. The CDR3 here is CASSPTGGNEKLFF. Here the CDR3 DNA reads TGTGCCAGCAGTCCGACAGGGGGTAATGAAAAACTGTTTTTT.

J is TRBJ2-3 and V is TRBV7-9; D uncertain. Per the germline V gene, CDR1 is SEHNR and CDR2 is FQNEAQ (reference sequence). The CDR3 is made up of 12 amino acids. V was cut by 4 bases and J by 5 bases, with 7 bases left in between. The CDR3 DNA follows: TGTGCCAGCAGCTCAATAGGAGATACGCAGTATTTT. Amino acid sequence: CASSSIGDTQYF.

The V call is TRBV20-1, the J call TRBJ1-4; 7 nucleotides align to TRBD1. The ends lost 0 bases at V and 7 bases at J; junction bases unmatched: 14. Per the germline V gene, CDR1 is DFQATT and CDR2 is SNEGSKA (reference sequence). The CDR3 has 17 amino acids. CDR3 region: CSARDLQTGFVREKLFF. In DNA form, the CDR3 reads TGCAGTGCTAGAGACTTACAGACAGGGTTCGTCCGTGAAAAACTGTTTTTT.

This clonotype was seen ten or more times. Here the CDR3 reads CASSLVPQGGAETQYF. For the CDR3, the DNA is TGTGCCAGCAGCTTAGTCCCACAGGGTGGGGCAGAGACCCAGTACTTC. The V and J genes are TRBV7-2 and TRBJ2-5, with a tentative D call TRBD1 (6 bases). CDR3 length equals 16 residues. V was shortened by 1 base and J by 4 bases, with 16 bases between the two germline ends. CDR1 is SGHTA and CDR2 is FQGNSA in the germline V gene.

The chain combines TRBV24-1 with TRBJ2-5, with D possibly TRBD1 on 7 matching bases. The CDR3 loop spans 15 amino acids. The V and J ends lost 5 bases and 5 bases respectively, with 17 bases between them. Germline lookup yields CDR1 KGHDR and CDR2 SFDVKD. The CDR3 bases are TGTGCCACCAGTGTTCCTCGGACAGGAGGGGAGACCCAGTACTTC. It translates to CATSVPRTGGETQYF.

The chain employs TRBV5-1 and TRBJ2-5; a possible D gene is TRBD2 (6 bases). The CDR3 covers 14 residues. Germline CDR1 SGHRS, CDR2 YFSETQ. V gave up 3 bases and J gave up 5 bases, with 14 bases separating them. DNA for the CDR3: TGCGCCAGCAGCTACGTGGGAGGAAGGGAGACCCAGTACTTC. Translated: CASSYVGGRETQYF. The full variable domain, completed using reference TRBV5-1 and TRBJ2-5, is KAGVTQTPRYLIKTRGQQVTLSCSPISGHRSVSWYQQTPGQGLQFLFEYFSETQRNKGNFPGRFSGRQFSNSRSEMNVSTLELGDSALYLCASSYVGGRETQYFGPGTRLLVL.

This clonotype showed up many times. V is TRBV6-1 and J is TRBJ1-6; TRBD1 aligns across 9 bases. This CDR3 is built from 15 residues. CDR1 and CDR2 (germline): MNHNS, SASEGT. Losses at the gene ends were 6 bases for V and 5 bases for J; bases not matched to a gene: 5. In DNA form, the CDR3 reads TGTGCCAGCAGAGGACAGGGGACGCATAATTCACCCCTCCACTTT. It yields the protein CASRGQGTHNSPLHF.

The rearrangement uses TRBV27 and TRBJ2-7; 9 bases align to TRBD2. This CDR3 region has 17 residues. The germline gives CDR1 MNHEY, CDR2 SMNVEV (reference sequence). V trimming: 4 bases; J trimming: 2 bases; junction bases outside the gene matches: 12. Here the CDR3 reads CASSSSLGAGGPYEQYF. In DNA, the CDR3 is TGTGCCAGCAGTTCCTCCTTGGGGGCGGGAGGGCCCTACGAGCAGTACTTC.

This clonotype was counted at least ten times. V gene TRBV27 combines with J gene TRBJ1-1, with D hard to call. The germline CDR1 and CDR2 sequences are MNHEY and SMNVEV (reference sequence). Between the trimmed V and J ends, which lost 3 bases and 1 base, there was a span of 9 bases. The CDR3 is made up of 14 amino acids. The CDR3 DNA reads as TGTGCCAGCAGTTTTTCGGTGCCGAACACTGAAGCTTTCTTT. Encoded protein: CASSFSVPNTEAFF.

This clonotype has a count of ten or more. V is TRBV11-2 and J is TRBJ2-1; D tentatively reads TRBD1 or TRBD2 (5 bases each). V lost 3 bases, J lost 10 bases, and 13 bases lay in between. Germline loops: CDR1 SGHAT, CDR2 FQNNGV. This CDR3 comprises 13 residues. CDR3 DNA: TGTGCCAGCAGCTTCGGGACCGAACCCGAGCAGTTCTTC. Residues: CASSFGTEPEQFF.

This clonotype was seen only a few times. This chain uses TRBV20-1 with TRBJ2-3; 7 positions match TRBD1. V trimming: 3 bases; J trimming: 0 bases; junction bases outside the gene matches: 15. The CDR3 is 18 residues long. Per germline, CDR1 DFQATT and CDR2 SNEGSKA (reference sequence). CDR3 DNA sequence: TGCAGTGCTAGGGTGCCAGGGGGTGGCCCTACTAGCACAGATACGCAGTATTTT. It is translated as CSARVPGGGPTSTDTQYF.

Concerning this clonotype itself: With a much larger clone just one base away, this may be a read error. The rearrangement joins TRBV5-1 to TRBJ2-5; D gene unclear. Germline V gene lookup returns CDR1 SGHRS and CDR2 YFSETQ. CDR3 length equals 16 residues. V lost 3 bases and J 1 base, leaving 16 bases between the germline ends. The CDR3 DNA follows: TGCGCCAGCAGCTCCACCCGACTCGATCTCCAAGAGACCCAGTACTTC. It encodes CASSSTRLDLQETQYF.

This clonotype has at least ten counts. This sequence joins TRBV7-2 and TRBJ2-1, with TRBD2 matching over 9 bases. This CDR3 is 14 amino acids long. Germline CDR1 reads SGHTA; CDR2 reads FQGNSA. Trimming at V came to 10 bases and at J to 5 bases, leaving 9 bases not matched to a gene. CDR3 amino acids: CATSRTSDHNEQFF. DNA of the CDR3: TGTGCCACCTCCAGGACTAGCGATCACAATGAGCAGTTCTTC.

In its sample, this clonotype was seen many times. The CDR3 nucleotides are TGTGCCAGCTCCCGAGCAGGGGGAGGTAACACTGAAGCTTTCTTT. The encoded protein is CASSRAGGGNTEAFF. The chain combines TRBV28 with TRBJ1-1; 7 nucleotides align to TRBD1. CDR3 length: 15 residues. J gave up 2 bases and V 8 bases, and 11 bases lay outside the gene matches. Germline loops: CDR1 MDHEN, CDR2 SYDVKM.

This clonotype was seen only a few times. The chain has TRBV5-1 and TRBJ2-2, with 10 positions matching TRBD2. Trimming removed 5 bases from V and 5 bases from J; junction bases left unmatched: 9. Germline V gives CDR1 SGHRS, CDR2 YFSETQ. This CDR3 comprises 16 residues. The CDR3: CASSWLAGDGTGELFF. The CDR3 nucleotides read TGCGCCAGCAGTTGGCTAGCGGGAGATGGTACCGGGGAGCTGTTTTTT.

This clonotype was seen a few times. This chain links TRBV5-1 with TRBJ2-2; D is unresolved. From germline, CDR1 is SGHRS and CDR2 YFSETQ. This CDR3 has 12 amino acids. The ends were cut back, 4 bases at V and 7 bases at J, with 8 bases in the middle. The CDR3 bases are TGCGCCAGCAGCCAGACTTACGGGGAGCTGTTTTTT. Translating it yields CASSQTYGELFF.

This clonotype was counted ten times or more. The chain uses TRBV24-1 and TRBJ2-2, with D possibly matching TRBD1 (6 bases). V lost 5 bases to trimming and J lost 2 bases, with 11 bases between them. The CDR3 has 15 amino acids. CDR1 is KGHDR, CDR2 SFDVKD, per germline. CDR3 in amino acids: CATSVRTENTGELFF. The CDR3 DNA sequence: TGTGCCACCAGTGTCCGGACAGAAAACACCGGGGAGCTGTTTTTT.

This clonotype was found a few times. The chain recombines TRBV6-1 with TRBJ2-1, with 10 bases identical to TRBD2. The V gene's germline CDR1 is MNHNS and CDR2 SASEGT. The CDR3 totals 14 residues. After removal of 7 bases from V and 7 bases from J, the junction contained 7 bases not matched to a gene. The CDR3 here is CASTVTSGLNEQFF. The CDR3 DNA reads as TGTGCCAGCACCGTGACTAGCGGGTTGAATGAGCAGTTCTTC.

This clonotype occurred many times. CDR3 protein: CASSSGNRANTIYF. CDR3 DNA: TGTGCCAGCAGTTCGGGAAATCGAGCAAACACCATATATTTT. V usage is TRBV28 and J usage is TRBJ1-3; D gene ambiguous. Trimming took 4 bases from V and 6 from J, leaving 13 bases between them. The CDR3 has 14 residues. Per germline, CDR1 MDHEN and CDR2 SYDVKM.

This clonotype was recorded at least ten times. The CDR3 protein is CASSSFPRGPSSYEQYF. In DNA form, the CDR3 reads TGTGCCAGCAGCTCCTTCCCCCGGGGGCCAAGCTCCTACGAGCAGTACTTC. This chain uses TRBV7-2 with TRBJ2-7; D may match TRBD1 or TRBD2 (6 bases each). Trimming cost V 4 bases and J 0 bases, with 19 bases left between them. This CDR3 comprises 17 residues. The germline gives CDR1 SGHTA, CDR2 FQGNSA.

This clonotype was seen many times. The J gene is TRBJ2-5, the V gene TRBV4-1; 8 bases are shared with TRBD2. V shed 0 bases, J shed 5 bases, and the junction held 8 bases outside the gene matches. This CDR3 is built from 16 residues. CDR1 and CDR2 (germline): MGHRA, YSYEKL. The DNA of the CDR3 is TGCGCCAGCAGCCAAGATCAAGCGGGAGTCGGGGAGACCCAGTACTTC. Its translation is CASSQDQAGVGETQYF.

Many counts were recorded for this clonotype. This chain connects TRBV5-1 to TRBJ2-7; TRBD2 agrees at 16 bases. The CDR3 loop spans 17 amino acids. The germline V gene encodes CDR1 SGHRS and CDR2 YFSETQ. V gave up 5 bases and J gave up 5 bases; unmatched junction bases: 10. In DNA form, the CDR3 reads TGCGCCAGCAGAAGGGGACTAGCGGGAGGGCCGGTGGACGAGCAGTACTTC. Translation: CASRRGLAGGPVDEQYF.